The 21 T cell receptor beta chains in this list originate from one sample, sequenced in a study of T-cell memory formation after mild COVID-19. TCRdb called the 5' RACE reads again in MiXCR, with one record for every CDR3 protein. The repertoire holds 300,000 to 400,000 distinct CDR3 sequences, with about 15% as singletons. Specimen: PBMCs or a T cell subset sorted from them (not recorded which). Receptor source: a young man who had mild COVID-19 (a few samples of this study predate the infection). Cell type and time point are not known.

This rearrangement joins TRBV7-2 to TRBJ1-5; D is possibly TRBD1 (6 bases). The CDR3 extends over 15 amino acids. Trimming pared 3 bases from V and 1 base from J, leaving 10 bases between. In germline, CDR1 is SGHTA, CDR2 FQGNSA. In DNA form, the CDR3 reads TGTGCCAGCAGCTTTGTCGGACAGAGCAATCAGCCCCAGCATTTT. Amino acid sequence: CASSFVGQSNQPQHF.

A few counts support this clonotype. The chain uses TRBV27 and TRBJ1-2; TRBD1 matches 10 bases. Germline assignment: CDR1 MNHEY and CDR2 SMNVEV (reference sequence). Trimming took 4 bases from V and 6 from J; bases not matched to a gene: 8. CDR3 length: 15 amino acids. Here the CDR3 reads CASSSEGTGVNGYTF. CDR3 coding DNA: TGTGCCAGCAGTTCCGAGGGGACAGGGGTAAATGGCTACACCTTC.

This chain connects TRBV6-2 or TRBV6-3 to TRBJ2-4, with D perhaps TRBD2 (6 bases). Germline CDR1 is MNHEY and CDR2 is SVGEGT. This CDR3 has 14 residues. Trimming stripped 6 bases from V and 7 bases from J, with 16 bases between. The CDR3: CASRVGGRRNIQYF. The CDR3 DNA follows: TGTGCCAGCAGAGTGGGTGGGAGGAGGAACATTCAGTACTTC.

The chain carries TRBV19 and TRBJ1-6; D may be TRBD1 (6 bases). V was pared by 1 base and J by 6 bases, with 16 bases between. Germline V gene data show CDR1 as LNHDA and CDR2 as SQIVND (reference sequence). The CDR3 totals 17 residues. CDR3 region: CASSIGTGNQANSPLHF. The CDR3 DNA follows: TGTGCCAGTAGTATAGGTACAGGGAACCAGGCTAATTCACCCCTCCACTTT.

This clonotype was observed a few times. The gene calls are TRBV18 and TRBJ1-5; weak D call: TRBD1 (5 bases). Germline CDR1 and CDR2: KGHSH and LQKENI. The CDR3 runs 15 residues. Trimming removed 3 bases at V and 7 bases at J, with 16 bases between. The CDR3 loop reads CASSPRPVEGQPQHF. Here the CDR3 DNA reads TGTGCCAGCTCACCCCGTCCAGTCGAGGGGCAGCCCCAGCATTTT.

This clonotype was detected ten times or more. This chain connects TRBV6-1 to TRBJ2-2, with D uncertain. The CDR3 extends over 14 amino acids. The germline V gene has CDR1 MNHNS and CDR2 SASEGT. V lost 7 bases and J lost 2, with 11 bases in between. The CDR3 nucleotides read TGTGCCAGCATCTCAGGCAGCAACACCGGGGAGCTGTTTTTT. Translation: CASISGSNTGELFF.

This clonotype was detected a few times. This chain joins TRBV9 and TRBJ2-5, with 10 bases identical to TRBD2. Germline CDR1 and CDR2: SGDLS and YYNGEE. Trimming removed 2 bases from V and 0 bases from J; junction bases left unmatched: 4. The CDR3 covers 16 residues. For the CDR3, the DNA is TGTGCCAGCAGCGTTGGGCTAGCGGGGGACCAAGAGACCCAGTACTTC. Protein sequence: CASSVGLAGDQETQYF.

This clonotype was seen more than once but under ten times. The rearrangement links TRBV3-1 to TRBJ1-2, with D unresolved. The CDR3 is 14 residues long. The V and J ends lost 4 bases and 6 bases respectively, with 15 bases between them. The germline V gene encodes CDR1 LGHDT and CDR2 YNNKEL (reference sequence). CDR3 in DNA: TGTGCCAGCAGCCTTCAAGGGTTAGGGCATGGCTACACCTTC. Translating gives CASSLQGLGHGYTF.

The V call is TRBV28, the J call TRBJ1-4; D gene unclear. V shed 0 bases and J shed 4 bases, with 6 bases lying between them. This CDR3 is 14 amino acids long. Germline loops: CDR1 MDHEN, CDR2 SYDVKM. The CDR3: CASSLWPDNEKLFF. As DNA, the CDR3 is TGTGCCAGCAGTTTATGGCCCGATAATGAAAAACTGTTTTTT.

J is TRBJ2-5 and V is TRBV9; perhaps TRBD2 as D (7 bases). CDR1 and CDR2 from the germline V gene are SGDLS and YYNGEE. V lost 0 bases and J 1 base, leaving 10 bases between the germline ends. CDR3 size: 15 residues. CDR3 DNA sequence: TGTGCCAGCAGCGTAGCTGCGGGGGCCCAAGAGACCCAGTACTTC. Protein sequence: CASSVAAGAQETQYF.

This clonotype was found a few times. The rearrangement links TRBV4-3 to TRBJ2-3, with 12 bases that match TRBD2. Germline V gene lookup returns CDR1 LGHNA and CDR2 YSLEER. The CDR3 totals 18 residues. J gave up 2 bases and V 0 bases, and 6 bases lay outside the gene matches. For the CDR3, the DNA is TGCGCCAGCAGCCAAGAGGAAGGACTAGCGGGGAACACAGATACGCAGTATTTT. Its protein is CASSQEEGLAGNTDTQYF.

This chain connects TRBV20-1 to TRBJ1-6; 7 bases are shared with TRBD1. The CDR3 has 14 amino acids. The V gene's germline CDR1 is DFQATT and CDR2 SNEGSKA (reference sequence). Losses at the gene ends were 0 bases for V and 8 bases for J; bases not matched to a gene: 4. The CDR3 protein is CSARDRRGHSPLHF. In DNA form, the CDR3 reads TGCAGTGCTAGAGATAGAAGGGGGCATTCACCCCTCCACTTT.

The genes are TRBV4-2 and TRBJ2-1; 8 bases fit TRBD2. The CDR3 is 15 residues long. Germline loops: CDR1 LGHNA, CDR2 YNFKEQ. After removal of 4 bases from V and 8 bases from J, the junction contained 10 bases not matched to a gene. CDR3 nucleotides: TGTGCCAGCAGCCCGAGACTAGCGAGTAACTATGAGCAGTTCTTC. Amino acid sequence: CASSPRLASNYEQFF.

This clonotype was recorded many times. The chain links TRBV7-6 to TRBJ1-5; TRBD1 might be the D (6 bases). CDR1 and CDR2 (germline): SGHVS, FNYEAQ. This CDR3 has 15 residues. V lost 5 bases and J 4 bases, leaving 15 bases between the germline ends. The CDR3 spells CASSLSGTSNQPQHF. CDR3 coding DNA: TGTGCCAGCAGCCTATCCGGGACATCAAATCAGCCCCAGCATTTT.

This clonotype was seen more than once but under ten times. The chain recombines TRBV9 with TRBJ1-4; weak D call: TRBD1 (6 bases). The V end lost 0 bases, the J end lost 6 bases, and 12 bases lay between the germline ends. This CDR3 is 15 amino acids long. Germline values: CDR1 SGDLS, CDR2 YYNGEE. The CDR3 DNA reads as TGTGCCAGCAGCGTAGAAGGGGGGGCGGATGAAAAACTGTTTTTT. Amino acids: CASSVEGGADEKLFF.

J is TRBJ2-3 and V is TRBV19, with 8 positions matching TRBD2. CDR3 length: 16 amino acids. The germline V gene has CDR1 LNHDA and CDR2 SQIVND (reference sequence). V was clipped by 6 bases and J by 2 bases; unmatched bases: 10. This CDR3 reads CASSAGGASATDTQYF. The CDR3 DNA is TGTGCCAGTAGCGCCGGGGGGGCCTCCGCCACAGATACGCAGTATTTT.

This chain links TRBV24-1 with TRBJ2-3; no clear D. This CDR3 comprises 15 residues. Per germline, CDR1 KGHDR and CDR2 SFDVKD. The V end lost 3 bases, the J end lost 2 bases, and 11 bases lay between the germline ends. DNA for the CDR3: TGTGCCACCAGTGATCCTCAGACACACACAGATACGCAGTATTTT. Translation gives CATSDPQTHTDTQYF.

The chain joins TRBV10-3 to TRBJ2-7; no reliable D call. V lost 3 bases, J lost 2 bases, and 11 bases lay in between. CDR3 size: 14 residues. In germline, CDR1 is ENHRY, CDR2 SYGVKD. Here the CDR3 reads CAISEGAGPYEQYV. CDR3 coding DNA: TGTGCCATCAGTGAAGGTGCAGGTCCCTACGAGCAGTACGTC.

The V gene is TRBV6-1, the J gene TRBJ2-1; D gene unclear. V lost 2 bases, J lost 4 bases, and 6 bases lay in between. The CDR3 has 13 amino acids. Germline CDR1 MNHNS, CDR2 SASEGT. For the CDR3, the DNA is TGTGCCAGCAGTGAATCGAGGTACAATGAGCAGTTCTTC. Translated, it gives CASSESRYNEQFF.

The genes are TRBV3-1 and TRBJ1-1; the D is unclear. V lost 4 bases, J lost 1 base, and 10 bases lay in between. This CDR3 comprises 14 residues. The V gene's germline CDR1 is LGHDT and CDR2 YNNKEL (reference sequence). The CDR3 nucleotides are TGTGCCAGCAGCCCGTGGGAGGGGAACACTGAAGCTTTCTTT. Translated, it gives CASSPWEGNTEAFF.

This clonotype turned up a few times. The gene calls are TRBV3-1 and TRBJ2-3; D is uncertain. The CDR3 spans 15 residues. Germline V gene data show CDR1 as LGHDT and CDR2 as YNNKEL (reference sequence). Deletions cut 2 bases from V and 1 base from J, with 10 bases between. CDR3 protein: CASSQPRVGTDTQYF. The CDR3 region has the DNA TGTGCCAGCAGCCAACCTCGCGTGGGCACAGATACGCAGTATTTT.